This paragraph reports one T cell receptor (beta chain). The antigen is undetermined. The data belong to a study of cytomegalovirus exposure and HLA in healthy donors. The study's findings and limits: An analysis was carried out later, and it reportedly showed fewer N-insertions in an Asian-associated ancestry cluster than the approximately 670-donor mean. In a later analysis, 15,000 to 20,000 TCR beta sequences were associated with HLA alleles at 0.05 false discovery rate.

The PCR made use of 60 Vbeta and 13 Jbeta primers. TCRdb's table, derived via immunoSEQ multiplex PCR, lists solely in-frame clones and lacks some. In the table there are 150,000 to 200,000 clones, about 90% of which are singletons. There are 15 residues in the CDR3. Looked up from germline, CDR1 is SGHRS and CDR2 is YFSETQ. Losses at the gene ends were 2 bases for V and 6 bases for J; bases not matched to a gene: 3. The TCR originated in a girl in the first two years of life in good health and CMV-seronegative. This chain links TRBV5-1 with TRBJ2-1; 12 nucleotides agree with TRBD2. Sequenced input: PBMCs. CDR3 bases: TGCGCCAGCAGCTTTCTAGCGGGGGGGCGCAATGAGCAGTTCTTC. Translating it yields CASSFLAGGRNEQFF. Full variable domain (outside the CDR3, taken from reference TRBV5-1 and TRBJ2-1): KAGVTQTPRYLIKTRGQQVTLSCSPISGHRSVSWYQQTPGQGLQFLFEYFSETQRNKGNFPGRFSGRQFSNSRSEMNVSTLELGDSALYLCASSFLAGGRNEQFFGPGTRLTVL.